This T cell receptor (beta chain) stems from a study of T cell responses to AZD1222 COVID-19 vaccine. Measured with immunoSEQ multiplex PCR; TCRdb has only the in-frame clones, and not every one. The sample contains around 120,000 clones, approximately 90% of which appear only once. This clone was seen only a few times. Germline-derived CDR1 and CDR2 are SGHNT and YYREEE (reference sequence). There are 14 residues in the CDR3. The J segment lost 1 base and the V segment lost 4 bases, leaving 4 bases of the junction unmatched. The chain recombines TRBV5-4 with TRBJ1-1; TRBD1 aligns across 7 bases. Sequenced here: peripheral blood, sampled on day 0 of AZD1222 vaccination. The source of this sequence is an adult in good health. CDR3 in DNA: TGTGCCAGCAGCAGGGGGACAGCGAACACTGAAGCTTTCTTT. It encodes CASSRGTANTEAFF.